The T cell receptor beta chain under discussion was sequenced for a study of regulatory T cells in long-lasting Graves disease. General study findings and limits: The researchers studied only peripheral blood, not thyroid tissue. Persistent disease showed a preference for TRBV28, TRBJ1-2 and TRBJ2-5. Whereas roughly 1,000 public clonotypes were shared by new patients, persistent patients shared more, at roughly 3,000.

Germline lookup yields CDR1 LNHDA and CDR2 SQIVND (reference sequence). J gave up 8 bases and V 7 bases, and 15 bases lay outside the gene matches. The CDR3 contains 15 residues. Through Arm-PCR of CDR3 regions and iRepertoire HTBI primers, TCR beta libraries were built. MiXCR was run by TCRdb on the multiplex PCR reads, yielding one entry per CDR3 protein. The sample records 500,000 to 700,000 distinct CDR3 sequences, 25% to 35% being singletons. Time point: persistent/refractory GD, antithyroid drugs over 5 years with positive TRAb. Isolated PBMC RNA provided the starting material for the TCR library. Of note for this clonotype: Its antigen is undetermined.

The sequence was collected from a female donor with Graves disease. The sample was peripheral blood mononuclear cells (PBMCs), taken when the disease was refractory, from a patient treated with antithyroid drugs. The J gene is TRBJ1-2, the V gene TRBV19, with 8 positions matching TRBD1. For the CDR3, the DNA is TGTGCCAGTAACTCCAGGAGAGACAGGGGATTCGGCTACACCTTC. Its translation: CASNSRRDRGFGYTF.